The 8 T cell receptor beta chains below come from one sample, sequenced in a study of OX40 agonist ivuxolimab in advanced cancers. Some clones are missing from TCRdb's copy, which holds only in-frame ones; the method was immunoSEQ multiplex PCR. This table has around 50,000 clones, roughly 85% appearing once. Source: CD4+ or CD8+ T cells sorted from blood, taken in a trial of the OX40 agonist ivuxolimab. These receptors originate from an adult with an advanced solid tumor such as melanoma, head and neck, liver or kidney cancer.

The J gene is TRBJ2-5, the V gene TRBV9; D is possibly TRBD1 (5 bases). Trimming shortened V by 3 bases and J by 2 bases, and 8 bases separated the two germline ends. Germline V CDR1 and CDR2: SGDLS, YYNGEE. The CDR3 loop spans 13 amino acids. The chain's CDR3 is CASSADNQETQYF. The DNA for the CDR3 is TGTGCCAGCAGCGCGGACAATCAAGAGACCCAGTACTTC.

The CDR3 here is CASRGGGTPFYEQYF. DNA of the CDR3: TGCGCCAGCAGAGGGGGCGGGACTCCTTTCTACGAGCAGTACTTC. V usage is TRBV5-1 and J usage is TRBJ2-7, with D possibly being TRBD1 (7 bases). V lost 5 bases and J 3 bases, leaving 18 bases between the germline ends. Germline loops: CDR1 SGHRS, CDR2 YFSETQ. This CDR3 contains 15 residues.

The chain has TRBV4-1 and TRBJ2-5; 13 bases fit TRBD2. Per the germline V gene, CDR1 is MGHRA and CDR2 is YSYEKL. The CDR3 sequence is 15 residues long. With 3 bases clipped from V and 5 bases from J, the junction kept 3 bases outside the gene matches. CDR3 protein: CASSQTSGGRETQYF. For the CDR3, the DNA is TGCGCCAGCAGCCAGACTAGCGGGGGGAGGGAGACCCAGTACTTC.

This clone has just a few counts. The chain links TRBV2 to TRBJ1-5; D not certain. Trimming stripped 6 bases from V and 7 bases from J, with 19 bases between. Germline assignment: CDR1 SNHLY and CDR2 FYNNEI. The CDR3 extends over 15 amino acids. In nucleotides, the CDR3 is TGTGCCAGCAGAGGAGATGTACGGTCCGGGCAGCCCCAGCATTTT. Its translation is CASRGDVRSGQPQHF.

The rearrangement uses TRBV27 and TRBJ2-5, with 12 bases matching TRBD2. Germline lookup yields CDR1 MNHEY and CDR2 SMNVEV (reference sequence). This CDR3 has 16 residues. The J segment lost 2 bases and the V segment lost 6 bases, leaving 7 bases of the junction unmatched. CDR3 amino acids: CASSRGTSGPQETQYF. The CDR3 DNA reads as TGTGCCAGCAGCCGGGGGACTAGCGGGCCTCAAGAGACCCAGTACTTC.

The J gene is TRBJ1-5, the V gene TRBV12-5; D is unclear. Trimming stripped 6 bases from V and 3 bases from J, with 12 bases between. Germline V gene data show CDR1 as LGHNT and CDR2 as FRNRAP. This CDR3 contains 14 residues. The CDR3 DNA reads TGTGCTAGTGGCCCCGGACTGAACAATCAGCCCCAGCATTTT. Translating gives CASGPGLNNQPQHF.

The chain joins TRBV6-5 to TRBJ1-1; D uncertain. The CDR3 is made up of 13 amino acids. Trimming left V 10 bases short and J 1 base short, with 13 bases between. Germline V lookup: CDR1 MNHEY, CDR2 SVGAGI. The CDR3 region is CAIGRRGNTEAFF. The CDR3 DNA sequence: TGTGCCATCGGACGAAGAGGGAACACTGAAGCTTTCTTT.

The V call is TRBV5-6, the J call TRBJ2-7; D tentatively fits TRBD1 or TRBD2 (5 bases each). V was shortened by 3 bases and J by 2 bases, with 12 bases between the two germline ends. Germline CDR1 reads SGHDT; CDR2 reads YYEEEE. The CDR3 has 14 amino acids. In nucleotides, the CDR3 is TGTGCCAGCAGCTGCGAGGGGTTCCCCTACGAGCAGTACGTC. Translated, it gives CASSCEGFPYEQYV.